Listed below are T cell receptor beta chains from one sample, sequenced in a study of T cell responses to AZD1222 COVID-19 vaccine. Using immunoSEQ multiplex PCR, the repertoire was profiled, and TCRdb retains in-frame clones only, with some absent. This sample has approximately 160,000 clones, with approximately 94% found just once. This sample comprised peripheral blood, obtained 28 days after the second AZD1222 dose. The receptors stem from an adult who received the AZD1222 COVID-19 vaccine. The CDR3 runs from the conserved cysteine through the conserved F or W. D genes are given only for firm matches. Size values are once, few and many counts, or a class for expanded clones, and some rows have none.

j_call,d_call,v_call,clone_size,cdr3_aa,cdr3_nt
TRBJ2-7,.,TRBV2,few,CASSEWGPVSYEQYF,TGTGCCAGCAGTGAATGGGGTCCAGTCTCCTACGAGCAGTACTTC
TRBJ1-5,TRBD1,TRBV12-3/TRBV12-4,.,CASSGTGDQPQHF,TGTGCCAGCAGCGGGACAGGCGATCAGCCCCAGCATTTT
TRBJ1-2,.,TRBV5-4,once,CASSLGVRGLSYGYTF,TGTGCCAGCAGCTTGGGGGTGCGCGGATTAAGCTATGGCTACACCTTC
TRBJ1-4,TRBD1,TRBV19,.,CASRRQGGRTNEKLFF,TGTGCCAGTCGCCGACAGGGAGGTCGCACTAATGAAAAACTGTTTTTT
TRBJ1-2,.,TRBV2,.,CASSDKWVGNGYTF,TGTGCCAGCAGTGACAAGTGGGTTGGGAATGGCTACACCTTC
TRBJ1-2,.,TRBV10-3,.,CAISDSSNYGYTF,TGTGCCATCAGTGACTCCTCTAACTATGGCTACACCTTC
TRBJ2-2,TRBD2,TRBV11-2,.,CASSSRGTSETNTGELFF,TGTGCCAGCAGCTCCCGAGGGACTAGCGAAACGAACACCGGGGAGCTGTTTTTT
TRBJ2-6,TRBD1,TRBV6-5,.,CASSWTGASGANVLTF,TGTGCCAGCAGTTGGACAGGGGCCTCTGGGGCCAACGTCCTGACTTTC
TRBJ2-7,.,TRBV7-9,.,CASSLNYEQYF,TGTGCCAGCAGCTTAAACTACGAGCAGTACTTC
TRBJ1-1,.,TRBV10-3,.,CAISGPEQKEAFF,TGTGCCATCAGTGGACCGGAGCAAAAAGAAGCTTTCTTT
TRBJ1-3,.,TRBV28,.,CASSGGAAGNTIYF,TGTGCCAGCTCGGGCGGGGCCGCTGGAAACACCATATATTTT
TRBJ2-1,TRBD2,TRBV5-5,.,CASSLAPPLAGGRDEQFF,TGTGCCAGCAGCTTGGCCCCCCCGCTAGCGGGAGGGAGGGATGAGCAGTTCTTC
TRBJ2-3,TRBD1,TRBV6-5,.,CASSRDRGRDTQYF,TGTGCCAGCAGTCGAGACAGGGGGCGAGATACGCAGTATTTT
TRBJ1-6,.,TRBV28,.,CASSLWGSKSPLHF,TGTGCCAGCAGTTTATGGGGGTCAAAATCACCCCTCCACTTT
TRBJ1-2,TRBD1,TRBV2,.,CASIVSTGNYGYTF,TGTGCCAGCATCGTCTCGACAGGGAACTATGGCTACACCTTC
TRBJ1-3,.,TRBV14,.,CASSQVDSPGNTIYF,TGTGCCAGCAGCCAAGTGGACAGCCCTGGAAACACCATATATTTT
TRBJ2-3,.,TRBV4-2,.,CASSQDFTGVIDTQYF,TGTGCCAGCAGCCAAGATTTTACGGGAGTGATAGATACGCAGTATTTT
TRBJ2-1,.,TRBV21-1,.,CASNVDAISYNEQFF,TGTGCCAGCAATGTGGACGCGATTTCCTACAATGAGCAGTTCTTC
TRBJ2-5,.,TRBV30,.,CAWGPGTDGGTQYF,TGTGCCTGGGGCCCCGGGACTGACGGAGGGACCCAGTACTTC
TRBJ2-5,.,TRBV28,.,CASSRSLAAQETQYF,TGTGCCAGCAGCCGTTCACTAGCAGCCCAAGAGACCCAGTACTTC
TRBJ2-5,TRBD2,TRBV5-1,.,CASSLGLAVNQETQYF,TGCGCCAGCAGCTTGGGACTAGCGGTTAACCAAGAGACCCAGTACTTC
TRBJ1-2,TRBD1,TRBV5-1,.,CASSLGDDRDYGYTF,TGCGCCAGCAGCTTGGGAGACGACAGGGATTATGGCTACACCTTC
TRBJ2-6,.,TRBV6-2/TRBV6-3,.,CASSWPGRLSGANVLTF,TGTGCCAGCAGTTGGCCGGGACGGCTCTCTGGGGCCAACGTCCTGACTTTC
TRBJ1-6,TRBD1,TRBV12-3/TRBV12-4,.,CASTGGFSPLHF,TGTGCCAGCACAGGGGGCTTTTCACCCCTCCACTTT
TRBJ2-5,.,TRBV3-1/TRBV3-2,.,CASSQEYFLLLAQGLETQYF,TGTGCCAGCAGCCAAGAATATTTCCTCTTACTAGCCCAGGGGCTAGAGACCCAGTACTTC
TRBJ2-7,.,TRBV27,.,CASSPGNPPPYEQYF,TGTGCCAGCAGTCCCGGGAACCCCCCTCCCTACGAGCAGTACTTC
TRBJ2-1,TRBD1,TRBV6-5,.,CASSYLRDRGQFF,TGTGCCAGCAGTTACTTAAGGGACAGGGGGCAGTTCTTC
TRBJ2-1,TRBD2,TRBV19,.,CASRRLAGGDNEQFF,TGTGCCAGTAGGAGACTAGCGGGAGGGGACAATGAGCAGTTCTTC
TRBJ2-7,.,TRBV14,.,CASSQVWGYEQYF,TGTGCCAGCAGCCAAGTATGGGGGTACGAGCAGTACTTC
TRBJ1-1,.,TRBV28,.,CASAGPPSTEAFF,TGTGCCAGCGCGGGACCTCCGAGCACTGAAGCTTTCTTT
TRBJ2-1,.,TRBV19,once,CASSIVGDNEQFF,TGTGCCAGTAGTATTGTCGGGGACAATGAGCAGTTCTTC
TRBJ1-1,TRBD1,TRBV18,once,CASSPGTGADTEAFF,TGTGCCAGCTCACCAGGGACAGGGGCCGACACTGAAGCTTTCTTT
TRBJ1-1,.,TRBV28,.,CASSLARPEAFF,TGTGCCAGCAGTTTAGCCAGGCCTGAAGCTTTCTTT
TRBJ2-5,TRBD1,TRBV3-1/TRBV3-2,.,CASSQERRTGPLETQYF,TGTGCCAGCAGCCAAGAGCGAAGGACAGGGCCTTTGGAGACCCAGTACTTC
TRBJ1-4,.,TRBV7-8,once,CASSSRSGAKLFF,TGTGCCAGCAGCTCAAGGTCAGGGGCAAAACTGTTTTTT
TRBJ1-6,.,TRBV5-1,.,CASSLDQPNSPLHF,TGCGCCAGCAGCTTGGACCAGCCTAATTCACCCCTCCACTTT
TRBJ1-5,.,TRBV7-8,.,CASSLAQGPSSNQPQHF,TGTGCCAGCAGCTTAGCTCAGGGACCCTCTAGCAATCAGCCCCAGCATTTT
TRBJ2-1,TRBD1,TRBV7-9,.,CASSLEGAKQFF,TGTGCCAGCAGCCTCGAGGGGGCTAAGCAGTTCTTC
TRBJ1-5,.,TRBV6-5,.,CASRIDSNQPQHF,TGTGCCAGCAGGATAGATAGCAATCAGCCCCAGCATTTT
TRBJ2-3,.,TRBV9,.,CASSVSAVPTDTQYF,TGTGCCAGCAGCGTATCAGCGGTACCCACAGATACGCAGTATTTT
TRBJ1-6,TRBD1,TRBV27,.,CASRSRGSNSPLHF,TGTGCCAGCAGGAGCAGGGGGTCGAATTCACCCCTCCACTTT
TRBJ2-2,.,TRBV18,few,CASSPGGNTGELFF,TGTGCCAGCTCACCTGGCGGGAACACCGGGGAGCTGTTTTTT
TRBJ2-5,.,TRBV3-1/TRBV3-2,few,CASSHRTAGQYF,TGTGCCAGCAGCCATAGGACAGCGGGCCAGTACTTC
TRBJ2-3,.,TRBV14,once,CASSQLSGSTSTDTQYF,TGTGCCAGCAGCCAATTGTCGGGATCGACTAGCACAGATACGCAGTATTTT